Here is one T cell receptor (beta chain) with its context. The source of the sample is a study of cytomegalovirus exposure and HLA in healthy donors. It was with 60 Vbeta and 13 Jbeta primers that the PCR ran. Assay: immunoSEQ multiplex PCR; the TCRdb copy retains only in-frame clones and omits some. This table holds roughly 49,000 clones, roughly 80% found once. The CDR3 contains 14 residues. CDR1 and CDR2 (germline): MNHNY, SVGAGI (reference sequence). V was pared by 2 bases and J by 1 base, with 1 base of the junction left unmatched. The sample taken for sequencing was PBMCs. The receptor was derived from a woman aged 40 to 55 in good health and CMV-seropositive. The V gene is TRBV6-6, the J gene TRBJ2-5; 7 bases line up with TRBD1. DNA of the CDR3: TGTGCCAGCAGTTACGACAGGGCCCAAGAGACCCAGTACTTC. Translating gives CASSYDRAQETQYF.